This T cell receptor (beta chain) stems from a study of human T cells and chemical hapten exposure. Trimming removed 1 base at V and 0 bases at J, with 22 bases between. Germline CDR1 and CDR2: SGHVS and FNYEAQ. The length of the CDR3 is 20 residues. The time point is: patch test 2, 6 weeks after DPC sensitization. Noted treatment: therapeutic diphenylcyclopropenone sensitization with weekly scalp DPC. TCRdb used MiXCR to reprocess the RACE reads, holding one entry per CDR3 protein. The sample has approximately 91,000 distinct CDR3 sequences, around 10% seen once. This clonotype occurred a few times. The antigen is undetermined. Study outcomes and limitations: TCRs exceeding a frequency of 1 in 1000 stayed unchanged under DPC sensitization.

This clonotype was sampled from a man aged 18 to 30 with alopecia areata. Some clones in this sample may be carry-over from other donors' samples. The chain recombines TRBV7-6 with TRBJ2-1, with D maybe TRBD2 (6 bases). Material: whole blood, obtained in connection with sensitization to the hapten diphenylcyclopropenone (DPC). The CDR3 DNA reads as TGTGCCAGCAGCTTAGGTCCTGGCGGGGATCCTCCGAGCTCCTACAATGAGCAGTTCTTC. Translation gives CASSLGPGGDPPSSYNEQFF.